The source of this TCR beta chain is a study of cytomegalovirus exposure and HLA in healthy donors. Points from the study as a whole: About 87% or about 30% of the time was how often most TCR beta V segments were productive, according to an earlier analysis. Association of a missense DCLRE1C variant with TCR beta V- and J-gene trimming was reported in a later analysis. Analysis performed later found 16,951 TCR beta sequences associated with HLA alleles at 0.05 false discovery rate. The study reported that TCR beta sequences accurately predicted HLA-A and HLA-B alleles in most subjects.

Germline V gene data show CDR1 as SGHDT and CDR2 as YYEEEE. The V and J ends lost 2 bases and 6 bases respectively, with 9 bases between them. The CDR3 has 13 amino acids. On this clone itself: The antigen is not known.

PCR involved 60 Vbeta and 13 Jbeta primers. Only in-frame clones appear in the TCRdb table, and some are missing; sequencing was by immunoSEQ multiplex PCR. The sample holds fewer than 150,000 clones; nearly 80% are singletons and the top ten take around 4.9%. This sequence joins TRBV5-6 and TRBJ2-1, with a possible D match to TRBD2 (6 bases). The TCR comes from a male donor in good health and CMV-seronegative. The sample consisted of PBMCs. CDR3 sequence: CASSFRGLNEQFF. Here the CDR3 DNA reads TGTGCCAGCAGCTTCCGGGGACTCAATGAGCAGTTCTTC.